The 5 T cell receptor beta chains below were found in one sample sequenced in a study of blood T cell repertoires in COVID-19. Assay used: immunoSEQ multiplex PCR; TCRdb lists only in-frame clones, some missing. The sample gives around 250,000 clones, roughly 80% of which show up once; about 5% is in the top ten. The sequenced sample was PBMCs or T cells enriched from blood (not recorded which). The receptors come from a man aged 40-55 years who had been exposed to COVID-19.

This sequence joins TRBV7-9 and TRBJ1-4, with 9 positions matching TRBD1. Looked up from germline, CDR1 is SEHNR and CDR2 is FQNEAQ (reference sequence). V shed 3 bases and J 6 bases; nucleotides not matched to a gene: 2. This CDR3 contains 14 residues. CDR3 residues: CASSLDRGDEKLFF. DNA for the CDR3: TGTGCCAGCAGCTTGGACAGGGGAGATGAAAAACTGTTTTTT.

This chain joins TRBV15 and TRBJ2-1; D perhaps matches TRBD1 (5 bases). The CDR3 loop spans 16 amino acids. The germline V and J ends were trimmed by 1 base and 4 bases, with 14 bases remaining between them. Germline V gene lookup returns CDR1 LNHNV and CDR2 YYDKDF (reference sequence). Here the CDR3 reads CATSRGGGTPYNEQFF. CDR3 DNA sequence: TGTGCCACCAGCAGAGGGGGCGGCACCCCATACAATGAGCAGTTCTTC.

This chain links TRBV3-1 (or the pseudogene TRBV3-2) with TRBJ1-4; the D is unclear. The germline gives CDR1 LGHDT, CDR2 YNNKEL (reference sequence). Trimming left V 3 bases short and J 4 bases short, with 12 bases between. The CDR3 is 15 residues long. Here the CDR3 reads CASSHTDTGNEKLFF. The CDR3, as DNA: TGTGCCAGCAGCCATACCGACACCGGTAATGAAAAACTGTTTTTT.

The gene calls are TRBV24-1 and TRBJ2-1; 8 nucleotides agree with TRBD2. The germline V gene has CDR1 KGHDR and CDR2 SFDVKD. The CDR3 runs 15 residues. V was clipped by 3 bases and J by 4 bases; unmatched bases: 4. Here the CDR3 reads CATSDGASGYNEQFF. The DNA for the CDR3 is TGTGCCACCAGTGATGGGGCTAGCGGGTACAATGAGCAGTTCTTC.

This clone turned up a few times. The V gene is TRBV4-1, the J gene TRBJ2-1; 8 bases match TRBD2. The V segment lost 3 bases and the J segment 0 bases; nucleotides outside the gene matches: 16. CDR3 length equals 20 residues. CDR1 is MGHRA and CDR2 is YSYEKL in the germline V gene. CDR3 loop: CASSQPSGTRGKSSYNEQFF. CDR3 coding DNA: TGCGCCAGCAGCCAGCCCTCCGGGACTAGGGGAAAGAGCTCCTACAATGAGCAGTTCTTC.